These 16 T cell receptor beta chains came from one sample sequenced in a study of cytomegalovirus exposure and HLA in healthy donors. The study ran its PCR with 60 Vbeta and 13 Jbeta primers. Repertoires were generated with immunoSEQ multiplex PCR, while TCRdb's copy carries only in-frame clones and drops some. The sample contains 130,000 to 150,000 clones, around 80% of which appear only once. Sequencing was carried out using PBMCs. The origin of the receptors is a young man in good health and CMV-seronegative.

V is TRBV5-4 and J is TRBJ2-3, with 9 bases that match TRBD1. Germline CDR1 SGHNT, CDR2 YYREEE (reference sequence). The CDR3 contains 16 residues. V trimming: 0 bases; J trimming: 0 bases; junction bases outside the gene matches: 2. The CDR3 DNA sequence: TGTGCCAGCAGCTTGGGAGGGACAGGGAGCACAGATACGCAGTATTTT. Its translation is CASSLGGTGSTDTQYF.

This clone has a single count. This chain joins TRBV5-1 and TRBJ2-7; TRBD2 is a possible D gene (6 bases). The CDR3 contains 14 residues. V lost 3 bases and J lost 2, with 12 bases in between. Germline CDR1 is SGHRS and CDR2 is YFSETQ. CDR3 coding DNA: TGCGCCAGCAGCTCCCCGGGAGCCCCCTACGAGCAGTACTTC. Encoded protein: CASSSPGAPYEQYF.

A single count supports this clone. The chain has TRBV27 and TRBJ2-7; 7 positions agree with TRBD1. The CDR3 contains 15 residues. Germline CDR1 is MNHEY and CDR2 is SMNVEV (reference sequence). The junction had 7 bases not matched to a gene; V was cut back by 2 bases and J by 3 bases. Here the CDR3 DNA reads TGTGCCAGCAGTTTACCGGGACAGAGAATCTACGAGCAGTACTTC. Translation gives CASSLPGQRIYEQYF.

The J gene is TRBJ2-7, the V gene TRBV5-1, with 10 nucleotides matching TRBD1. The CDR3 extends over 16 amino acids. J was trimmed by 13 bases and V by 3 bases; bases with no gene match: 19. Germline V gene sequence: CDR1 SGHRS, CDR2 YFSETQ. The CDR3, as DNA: TGCGCCAGCAGCTGGACAGGGGGGGGATTACGAGCGGTGGAATACTTC. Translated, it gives CASSWTGGGLRAVEYF.

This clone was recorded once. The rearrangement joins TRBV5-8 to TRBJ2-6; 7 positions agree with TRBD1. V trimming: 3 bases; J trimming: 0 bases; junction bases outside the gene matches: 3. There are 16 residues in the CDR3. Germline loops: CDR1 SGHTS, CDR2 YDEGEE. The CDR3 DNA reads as TGTGCCAGCAGCTGGACAGGAGGCTCTGGGGCCAACGTCCTGACTTTC. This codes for CASSWTGGSGANVLTF.

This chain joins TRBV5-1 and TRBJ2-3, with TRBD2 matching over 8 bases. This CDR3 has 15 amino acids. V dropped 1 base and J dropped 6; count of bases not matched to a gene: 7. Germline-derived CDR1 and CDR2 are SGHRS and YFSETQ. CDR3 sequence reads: CASSLTSGSLDTQYF. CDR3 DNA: TGCGCCAGCAGCTTGACTAGCGGCTCCTTGGATACGCAGTATTTT.

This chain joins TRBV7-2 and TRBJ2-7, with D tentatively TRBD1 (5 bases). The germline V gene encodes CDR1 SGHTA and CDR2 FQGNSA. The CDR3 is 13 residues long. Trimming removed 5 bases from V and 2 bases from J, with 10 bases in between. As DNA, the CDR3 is TGTGCCAGCAGCGCGACAGCCCCCTACGAGCAGTACTTC. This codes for CASSATAPYEQYF.

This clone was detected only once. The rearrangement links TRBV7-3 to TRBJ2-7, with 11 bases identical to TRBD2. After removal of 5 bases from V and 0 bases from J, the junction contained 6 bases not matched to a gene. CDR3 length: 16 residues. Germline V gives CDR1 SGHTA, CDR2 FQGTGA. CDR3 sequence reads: CASSISGTSGSYEQYF. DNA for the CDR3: TGTGCCAGCAGCATATCCGGGACTAGCGGCTCCTACGAGCAGTACTTC.

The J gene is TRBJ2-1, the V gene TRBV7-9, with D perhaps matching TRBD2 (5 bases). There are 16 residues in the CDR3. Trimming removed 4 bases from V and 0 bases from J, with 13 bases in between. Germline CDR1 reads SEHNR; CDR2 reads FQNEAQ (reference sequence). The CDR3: CASSSGLESSYNEQFF. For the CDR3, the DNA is TGTGCCAGCAGCTCAGGACTGGAGAGCTCCTACAATGAGCAGTTCTTC.

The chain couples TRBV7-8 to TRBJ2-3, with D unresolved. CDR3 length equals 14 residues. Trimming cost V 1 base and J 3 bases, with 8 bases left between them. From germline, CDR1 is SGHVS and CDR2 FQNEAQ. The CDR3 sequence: CASSLGFQTDTQYF. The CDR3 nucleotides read TGTGCCAGCAGCTTAGGGTTCCAGACAGATACGCAGTATTTT.

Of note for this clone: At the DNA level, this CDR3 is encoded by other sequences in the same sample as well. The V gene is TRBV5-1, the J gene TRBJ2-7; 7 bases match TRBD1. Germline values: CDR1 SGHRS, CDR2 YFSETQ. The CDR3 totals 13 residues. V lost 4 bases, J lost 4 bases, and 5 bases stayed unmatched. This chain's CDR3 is CASSPGQVYEQYF. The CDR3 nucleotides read TGCGCCAGCAGCCCTGGACAGGTTTACGAGCAGTACTTC.

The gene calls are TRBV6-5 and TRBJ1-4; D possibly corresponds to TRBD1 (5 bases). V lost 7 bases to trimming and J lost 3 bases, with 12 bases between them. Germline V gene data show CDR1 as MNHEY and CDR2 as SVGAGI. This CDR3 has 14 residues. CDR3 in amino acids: CASNSGRPNEKLFF. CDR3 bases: TGTGCCAGCAATTCAGGGCGTCCTAATGAAAAACTGTTTTTT.

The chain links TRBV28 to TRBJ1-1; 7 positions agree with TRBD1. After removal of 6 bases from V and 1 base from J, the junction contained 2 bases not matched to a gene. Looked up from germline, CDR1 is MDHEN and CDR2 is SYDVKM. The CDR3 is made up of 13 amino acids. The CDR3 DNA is TGTGCCAGCAGGGGACAGAGGAACACTGAAGCTTTCTTT. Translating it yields CASRGQRNTEAFF. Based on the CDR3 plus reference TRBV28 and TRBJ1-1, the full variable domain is DVKVTQSSRYLVKRTGEKVFLECVQDMDHENMFWYRQDPGLGLRLIYFSYDVKMKEKGDIPEGYSVSREKKERFSLILESASTNQTSMYLCASRGQRNTEAFFGQGTRLTVV.

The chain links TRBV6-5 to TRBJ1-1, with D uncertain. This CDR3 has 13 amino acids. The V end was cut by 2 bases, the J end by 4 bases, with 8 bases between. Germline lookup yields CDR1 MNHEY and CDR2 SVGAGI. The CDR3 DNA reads TGTGCCAGCAGTTACCGAGTCGGCACTGAAGCTTTCTTT. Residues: CASSYRVGTEAFF.

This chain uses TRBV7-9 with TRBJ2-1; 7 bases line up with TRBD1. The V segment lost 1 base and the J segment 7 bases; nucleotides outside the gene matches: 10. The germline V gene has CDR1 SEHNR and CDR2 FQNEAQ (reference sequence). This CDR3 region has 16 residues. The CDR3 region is CASSLEERQGINEQFF. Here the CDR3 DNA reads TGTGCCAGCAGCTTAGAAGAACGACAGGGAATAAATGAGCAGTTCTTC.

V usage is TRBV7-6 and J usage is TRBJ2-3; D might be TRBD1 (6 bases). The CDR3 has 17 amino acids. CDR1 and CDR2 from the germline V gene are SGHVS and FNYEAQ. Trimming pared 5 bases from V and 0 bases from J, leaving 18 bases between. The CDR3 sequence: CASSPGQSISSTDTQYF. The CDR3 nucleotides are TGTGCCAGCAGCCCCGGACAGTCAATTTCTAGCACAGATACGCAGTATTTT. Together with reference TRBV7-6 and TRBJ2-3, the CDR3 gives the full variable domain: GAGVSQSPRYKVTKRGQDVALRCDPISGHVSLYWYRQALGQGPEFLTYFNYEAQQDKSGLPNDRFSAERPEGSISTLTIQRTEQRDSAMYRCASSPGQSISSTDTQYFGPGTRLTVL.